The 10 T cell receptor beta chains listed next were all sequenced from one sample in a study of T cell changes during pregnancy in multiple sclerosis. TCRdb's copy holds only in-frame clones and misses some; the assay was immunoSEQ multiplex PCR. The sample gives tens of thousands of clones, roughly 94% of which show up once; 2% to 3% is in the top ten. The material sequenced was peripheral blood, taken before pregnancy. Source of these receptors: a female donor with multiple sclerosis, enrolled in a pregnancy study.

The count of this clone is one. The chain is built from TRBV6-5 and TRBJ1-1; tentatively, D is TRBD1 (6 bases). Germline V gene sequence: CDR1 MNHEY, CDR2 SVGAGI. Trimming left V 5 bases short and J 6 bases short, with 16 bases between. This CDR3 comprises 14 residues. CDR3 in DNA: TGTGCCAGCAGTACTGGGAACAGGGTCTCTGAAGCTTTCTTT. It encodes CASSTGNRVSEAFF.

This rearrangement joins TRBV7-9 to TRBJ2-3; TRBD2 agrees at 9 bases. CDR1 is SEHNR, CDR2 FQNEAQ, per germline (reference sequence). The CDR3 is 15 amino acids. Unmatched junction bases numbered 4, after V lost 5 bases and J lost 1 base. The CDR3 sequence: CASSPAGGGTDTQYF. CDR3 sequence (DNA): TGTGCCAGCAGCCCGGCGGGAGGGGGCACAGATACGCAGTATTTT.

This clone has a single count. V usage is TRBV9 and J usage is TRBJ1-3; D not resolved. The CDR3 runs to 13 residues. Trimming took 2 bases from V and 8 from J, leaving 11 bases between them. CDR1 is SGDLS, CDR2 YYNGEE, per germline. DNA for the CDR3: TGTGCCAGCAGCGTTGGCTTAATTGACACCATATATTTT. This translates into CASSVGLIDTIYF.

The rearrangement links TRBV7-6 to TRBJ2-3; D might be TRBD2 (5 bases). Trimming took off 1 base at V and 1 base at J, with 15 bases between the two ends. Germline CDR1 and CDR2: SGHVS and FNYEAQ. The CDR3 covers 17 residues. CDR3 loop: CASSLDSSQAGTDTQYF. The CDR3 DNA reads as TGTGCCAGCAGCTTAGATTCATCACAAGCGGGCACAGATACGCAGTATTTT.

The CDR3 sequence is CASRTGTSAYEQYF. CDR3 DNA: TGTGCCAGCAGGACCGGGACTAGCGCATACGAGCAGTACTTC. This rearrangement joins TRBV6-5 to TRBJ2-7; 10 bases align to TRBD2. The CDR3 consists of 14 residues. Germline V gene data show CDR1 as MNHEY and CDR2 as SVGAGI. With 6 bases clipped from V and 4 bases from J, the junction kept 6 bases outside the gene matches.

CDR3 residues: CASSYGTSGSSYNEQFF. CDR3 nucleotide sequence: TGCGCCAGCAGCTACGGGACTAGCGGGAGCTCCTACAATGAGCAGTTCTTC. The chain has TRBV5-1 and TRBJ2-1; 14 nucleotides agree with TRBD2. V dropped 3 bases and J dropped 0; count of bases not matched to a gene: 2. Per germline, CDR1 SGHRS and CDR2 YFSETQ. There are 17 residues in the CDR3.

The chain has TRBV5-1 and TRBJ1-1; TRBD1 aligns across 10 bases. Unmatched junction bases numbered 11, after V lost 1 base and J lost 2 bases. Per the germline V gene, CDR1 is SGHRS and CDR2 is YFSETQ. CDR3 length: 18 residues. CDR3 in amino acids: CASSLRARDRGLNTEAFF. DNA for the CDR3: TGCGCCAGCAGCTTGAGGGCGAGGGACAGGGGTTTAAACACTGAAGCTTTCTTT.

This chain connects TRBV28 to TRBJ1-1; D remains ambiguous. This CDR3 contains 14 residues. The germline V gene encodes CDR1 MDHEN and CDR2 SYDVKM. The V and J ends lost 3 bases and 2 bases respectively, with 10 bases between them. The CDR3 DNA reads as TGTGCCAGCAGTTTGTGGCAGGTTAACACTGAAGCTTTCTTT. The encoded protein is CASSLWQVNTEAFF.

J is TRBJ2-7 and V is TRBV28; 8 nucleotides align to TRBD2. In germline, CDR1 is MDHEN, CDR2 SYDVKM. V shed 7 bases, J shed 4 bases, and the junction held 6 bases outside the gene matches. This CDR3 is built from 13 residues. The DNA for the CDR3 is TGTGCCAGCAAGTCGGGGGGGGAGTACGAGCAGTACTTC. As protein: CASKSGGEYEQYF.

The V and J genes are TRBV19 and TRBJ2-2; TRBD1 aligns across 7 bases. This CDR3 contains 14 residues. Germline V gives CDR1 LNHDA, CDR2 SQIVND (reference sequence). V shed 2 bases and J 7 bases; nucleotides not matched to a gene: 4. CDR3 in amino acids: CASSIRGRNGELFF. CDR3 bases: TGTGCCAGTAGTATAAGGGGGCGCAACGGGGAGCTGTTTTTT. Filled out from reference TRBV19 and TRBJ2-2, the complete variable domain reads DGGITQSPKYLFRKEGQNVTLSCEQNLNHDAMYWYRQDPGQGLRLIYYSQIVNDFQKGDIAEGYSVSREKKESFPLTVTSAQKNPTAFYLCASSIRGRNGELFFGEGSRLTVL.